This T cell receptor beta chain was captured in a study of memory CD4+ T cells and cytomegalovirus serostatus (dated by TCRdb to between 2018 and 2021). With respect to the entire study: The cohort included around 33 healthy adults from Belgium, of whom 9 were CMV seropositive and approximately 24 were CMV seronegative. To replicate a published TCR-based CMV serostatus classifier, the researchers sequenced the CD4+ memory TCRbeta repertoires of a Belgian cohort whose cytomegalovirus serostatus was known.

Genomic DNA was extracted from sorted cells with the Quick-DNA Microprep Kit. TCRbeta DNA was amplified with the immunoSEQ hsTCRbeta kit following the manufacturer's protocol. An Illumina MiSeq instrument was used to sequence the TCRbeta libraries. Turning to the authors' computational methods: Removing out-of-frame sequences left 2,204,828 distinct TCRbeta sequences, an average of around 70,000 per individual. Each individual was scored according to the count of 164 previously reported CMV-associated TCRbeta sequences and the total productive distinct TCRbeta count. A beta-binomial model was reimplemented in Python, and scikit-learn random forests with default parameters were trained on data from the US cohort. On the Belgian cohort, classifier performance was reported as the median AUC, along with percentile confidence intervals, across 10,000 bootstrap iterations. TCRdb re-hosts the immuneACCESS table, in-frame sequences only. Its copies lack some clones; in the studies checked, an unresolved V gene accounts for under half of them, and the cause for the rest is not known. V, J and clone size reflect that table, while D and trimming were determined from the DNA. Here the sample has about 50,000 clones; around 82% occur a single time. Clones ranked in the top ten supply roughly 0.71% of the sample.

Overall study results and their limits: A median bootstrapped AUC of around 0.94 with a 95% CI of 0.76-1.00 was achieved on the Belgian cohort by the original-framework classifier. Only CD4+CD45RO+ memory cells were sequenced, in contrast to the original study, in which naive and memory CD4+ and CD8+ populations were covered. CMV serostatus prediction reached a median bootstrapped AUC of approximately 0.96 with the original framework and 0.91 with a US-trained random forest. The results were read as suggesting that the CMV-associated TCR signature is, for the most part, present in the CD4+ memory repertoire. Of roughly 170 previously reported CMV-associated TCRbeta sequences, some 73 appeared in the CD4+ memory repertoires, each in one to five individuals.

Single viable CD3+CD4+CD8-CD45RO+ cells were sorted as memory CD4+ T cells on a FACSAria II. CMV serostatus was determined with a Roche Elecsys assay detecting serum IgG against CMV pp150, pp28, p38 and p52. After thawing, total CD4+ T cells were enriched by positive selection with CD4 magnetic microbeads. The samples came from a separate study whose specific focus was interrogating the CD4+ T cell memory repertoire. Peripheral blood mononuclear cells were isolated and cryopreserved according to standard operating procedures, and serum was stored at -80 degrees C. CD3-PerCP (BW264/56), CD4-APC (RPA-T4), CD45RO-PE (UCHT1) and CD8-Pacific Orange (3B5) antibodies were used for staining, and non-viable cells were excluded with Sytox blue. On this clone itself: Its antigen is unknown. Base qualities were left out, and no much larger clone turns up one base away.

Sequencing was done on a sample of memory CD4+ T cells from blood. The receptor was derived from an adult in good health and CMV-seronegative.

This receptor carries the CDR3 CASSQDGTVVGNTIYF. The DNA reads as follows: TGTGCCAGCAGCCAAGATGGGACAGTTGTCGGAAACACCATATATTTT. In this chain, TRBV4-2 is recombined with TRBJ1-3, and 7 bases in between align with TRBD1. The CDR3 contains 16 residues, cysteine and phenylalanine counted. The read is trimmed to its CDR3 DNA, 48 bases read in frame from base 1. V loses 0 bases at its end and J loses 4 bases; junction bases beyond the gene matches: 6. According to the germline V gene, CDR1 reads LGHNA and CDR2 reads YNFKEQ.